Listed below are T cell receptor beta chains from one sample, sequenced in a study of T cell responses to AZD1222 COVID-19 vaccine. Sequenced by immunoSEQ multiplex PCR; TCRdb stores in-frame clones only, minus some. The data show approximately 89,000 clones, around nine tenths seen once. The sample was peripheral blood, taken on day 0 of AZD1222 vaccination. Receptor source: an adult in good health. Each CDR3 is given with its conserved first and last residue. Each record gives: clone size, J gene, V gene, D gene, CDR3 protein, CDR3 DNA. The D gene is left open where the match is weak. Some rows have no size entry. The others give once, few or many, or a class for an expanded clone.

. TRBJ2-7 TRBV7-2 . CASSPGGAPSYEQYF TGTGCCAGCAGCCCAGGGGGGGCACCCTCCTACGAGCAGTACTTC
. TRBJ1-3 TRBV4-3 . CASSHLAGVSGGNTIYF TGCGCCAGCAGCCATCTAGCAGGCGTATCGGGTGGAAACACCATATATTTT
. TRBJ1-2 TRBV27 TRBD1 CASSFEGTGGHYGYTF TGTGCCAGCAGTTTTGAAGGGACAGGGGGCCACTATGGCTACACCTTC
. TRBJ1-1 TRBV7-9 . CASSLLYSANTEAFF TGTGCCAGCAGCTTATTGTACAGTGCGAACACTGAAGCTTTCTTT
. TRBJ1-3 TRBV19 . CASSHRTVTIYF TGTGCCAGTAGTCACCGGACAGTCACCATATATTTT
. TRBJ1-2 TRBV19 . CASSLGMDYGYTF TGTGCCAGTAGCCTGGGTATGGACTATGGCTACACCTTC
. TRBJ2-3 TRBV7-6 TRBD1 CASSLTGGTDTQYF TGTGCCAGCAGCCTCACAGGGGGCACAGATACGCAGTATTTT
. TRBJ2-4 TRBV9 . CASSVGMAKNIQYF TGTGCCAGCAGCGTGGGGATGGCCAAAAACATTCAGTACTTC
once TRBJ1-2 TRBV10-2 . CASSQGYGYTF TGCGCCAGCAGCCAGGGCTATGGCTACACCTTC
once TRBJ1-4 TRBV6-5 . CASSLDYGGNEKLFF TGTGCCAGCAGTTTGGATTATGGGGGCAATGAAAAACTGTTTTTT
once TRBJ1-5 TRBV27 . CASSFSRGDQPQHF TGTGCCAGCAGTTTTTCCAGGGGAGATCAGCCCCAGCATTTT
. TRBJ1-1 TRBV27 TRBD1 CASSLSRTGGVTEAFF TGTGCCAGCAGTTTATCCCGGACAGGGGGTGTCACTGAAGCTTTCTTT
. TRBJ2-7 TRBV28 TRBD1 CASSYHRGRMSEQYF TGTGCCAGCAGTTACCACAGGGGGCGAATGAGCGAGCAGTACTTC
few TRBJ2-1 TRBV7-9 TRBD2 CASSPRTSVDNEQFF TGTGCCAGCAGCCCCCGGACTAGCGTGGACAATGAGCAGTTCTTC
. TRBJ1-5 TRBV10-3 . CALTSDVVSNQPQHF TGTGCCCTCACCTCCGATGTGGTAAGCAATCAGCCCCAGCATTTT
once TRBJ2-7 TRBV7-2 . CASSLEARVGEQYF TGTGCCAGCAGCTTAGAGGCCAGAGTAGGAGAGCAGTACTTC
. TRBJ2-2 TRBV28 TRBD1 CASSSLRDSTGELFF TGTGCCAGCAGTTCCCTCCGGGACAGTACCGGGGAGCTGTTTTTT
. TRBJ2-7 TRBV7-9 . CASSSSHSYEQYF TGTGCCAGCAGCTCCTCTCATTCCTACGAGCAGTACTTC
. TRBJ2-5 TRBV5-1 . CASSPLPGAGETQYF TGCGCCAGCAGCCCCCTCCCGGGGGCGGGAGAGACCCAGTACTTC
. TRBJ2-3 TRBV4-1 . CASSQEGGTKGDTQYF TGCGCCAGCAGCCAAGAAGGCGGGACAAAGGGAGATACGCAGTATTTT
. TRBJ2-1 TRBV3-1/TRBV3-2 . CAPRSGGACNEQFF TGTGCCCCAAGGAGTGGGGGGGCATGCAATGAGCAGTTCTTC
. TRBJ1-1 TRBV18 . CASSPPPGAEAFF TGTGCCAGCTCACCACCGCCGGGGGCTGAAGCTTTCTTT
. TRBJ1-2 TRBV3-1/TRBV3-2 . CASSQDSQSRGYTF TGTGCCAGCAGCCAAGATTCCCAATCAAGGGGCTACACCTTC
. TRBJ1-4 TRBV5-6 TRBD1 CASSLQGAGEKLFF TGTGCCAGCAGCCTCCAGGGGGCAGGTGAAAAACTGTTTTTT
once TRBJ2-3 TRBV30 TRBD2 CAWSVPGVRGGTDTQYF TGTGCCTGGAGTGTACCTGGGGTCCGGGGGGGCACAGATACGCAGTATTTT
. TRBJ2-5 TRBV5-6 . CASSLPGVKTQYF TGTGCCAGCAGCTTGCCGGGGGTGAAGACCCAGTACTTC
. TRBJ2-2 TRBV2 TRBD2 CASTDSGGVNTGELFF TGTGCCAGCACCGATAGCGGGGGAGTCAACACCGGGGAGCTGTTTTTT
. TRBJ2-7 TRBV15 . CATSRDLGAAEQYF TGTGCCACCAGCAGAGATTTGGGGGCCGCCGAGCAGTACTTC
. TRBJ1-5 TRBV6-2/TRBV6-3 . CASSLVAGGQPQHF TGTGCCAGCAGCCTCGTGGCAGGAGGTCAGCCCCAGCATTTT
few TRBJ2-5 TRBV10-1 . CASSESGRETQYF TGCGCCAGCAGTGAGTCCGGGCGAGAGACCCAGTACTTC
. TRBJ2-3 TRBV9 TRBD2 CASSVATSSGGFLDTQYF TGTGCCAGCAGCGTAGCTACGAGTAGCGGGGGGTTTCTGGATACGCAGTATTTT
. TRBJ1-1 TRBV7-7 . CASSPLRAESEAFF TGTGCTAGCAGCCCCCTGAGGGCTGAGTCTGAAGCTTTCTTT
. TRBJ1-2 TRBV28 . CASSLRDAGGYTF TGTGCCAGCAGTTTAAGGGATGCGGGTGGCTACACCTTC
. TRBJ2-1 TRBV19 . CASSIGSALNEQFF TGTGCCAGTAGTATAGGCTCGGCGCTCAATGAGCAGTTCTTC
. TRBJ1-1 TRBV4-1 TRBD1 CASSLTGVNTEAFF TGCGCCAGCAGCCTAACAGGGGTGAACACTGAAGCTTTCTTT
. TRBJ2-5 TRBV11-2 . CASSLSKTQYF TGTGCCAGCAGCCTCAGTAAGACCCAGTACTTC
. TRBJ1-1 TRBV6-1 . CASSENRQGLWGMNTEAFF TGTGCCAGCAGTGAAAATCGGCAGGGGTTGTGGGGCATGAACACTGAAGCTTTCTTT
. TRBJ2-7 TRBV2 TRBD1 CASSAQGASSYEQYF TGTGCCAGCAGCGCACAGGGGGCGAGCTCCTACGAGCAGTACTTC
. TRBJ1-4 TRBV28 TRBD1 CASSSTTGGAEKLFF TGTGCCAGCAGTTCGACAACAGGGGGGGCTGAAAAACTGTTTTTT